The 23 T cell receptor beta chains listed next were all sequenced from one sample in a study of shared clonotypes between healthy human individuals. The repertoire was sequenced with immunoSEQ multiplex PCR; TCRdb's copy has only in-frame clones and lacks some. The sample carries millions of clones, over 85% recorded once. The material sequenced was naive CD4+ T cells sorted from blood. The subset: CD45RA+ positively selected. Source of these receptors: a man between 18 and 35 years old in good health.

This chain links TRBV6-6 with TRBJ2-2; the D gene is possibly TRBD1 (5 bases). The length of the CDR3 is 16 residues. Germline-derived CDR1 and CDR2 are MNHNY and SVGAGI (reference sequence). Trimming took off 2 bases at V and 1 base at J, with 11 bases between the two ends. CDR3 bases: TGTGCCAGCAGTTACAGGCAGGGTATGAACACCGGGGAGCTGTTTTTT. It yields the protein CASSYRQGMNTGELFF.

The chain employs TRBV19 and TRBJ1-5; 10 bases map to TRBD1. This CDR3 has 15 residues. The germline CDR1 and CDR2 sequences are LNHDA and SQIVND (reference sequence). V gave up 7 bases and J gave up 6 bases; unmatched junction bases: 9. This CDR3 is CASMLGTGVRQPQHF. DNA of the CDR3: TGTGCCAGTATGTTGGGGACAGGGGTTCGTCAGCCCCAGCATTTT.

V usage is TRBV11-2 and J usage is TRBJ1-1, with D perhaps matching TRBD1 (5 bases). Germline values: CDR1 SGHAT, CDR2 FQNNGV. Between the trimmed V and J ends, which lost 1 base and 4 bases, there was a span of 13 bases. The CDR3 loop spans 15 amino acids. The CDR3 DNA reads TGTGCCAGCAGCTTAGGATCGGGGACGAGCACTGAAGCTTTCTTT. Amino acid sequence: CASSLGSGTSTEAFF.

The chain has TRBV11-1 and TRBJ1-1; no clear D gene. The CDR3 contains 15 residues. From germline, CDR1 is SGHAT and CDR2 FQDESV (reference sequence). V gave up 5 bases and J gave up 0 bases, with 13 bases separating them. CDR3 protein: CASSKTSTMNTEAFF. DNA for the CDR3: TGTGCCAGCAGCAAAACGAGCACGATGAACACTGAAGCTTTCTTT.

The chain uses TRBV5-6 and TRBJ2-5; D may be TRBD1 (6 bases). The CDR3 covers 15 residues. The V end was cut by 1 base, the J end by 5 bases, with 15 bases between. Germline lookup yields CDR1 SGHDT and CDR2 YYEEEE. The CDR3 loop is CASSLFSGAMETQYF. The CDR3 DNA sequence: TGTGCCAGCAGCTTGTTCTCAGGGGCCATGGAGACCCAGTACTTC.

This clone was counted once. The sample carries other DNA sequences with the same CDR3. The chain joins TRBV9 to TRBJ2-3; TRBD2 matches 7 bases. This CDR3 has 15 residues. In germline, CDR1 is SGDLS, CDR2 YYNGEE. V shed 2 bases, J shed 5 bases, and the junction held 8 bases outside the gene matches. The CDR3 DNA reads TGTGCCAGCAGCGTTGAGGGCGGGAGAGGAGATACGCAGTATTTT. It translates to CASSVEGGRGDTQYF.

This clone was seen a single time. CDR3 sequence (DNA): TGTGCCAGCAGCTCCGGACTAGTAGGATGGGAGCAGTTCTTC. As protein: CASSSGLVGWEQFF. This sequence joins TRBV7-2 and TRBJ2-1; 7 bases align to TRBD2. The germline gives CDR1 SGHTA, CDR2 FQGNSA. V was clipped by 4 bases and J by 10 bases; unmatched bases: 10. CDR3 length equals 14 residues.

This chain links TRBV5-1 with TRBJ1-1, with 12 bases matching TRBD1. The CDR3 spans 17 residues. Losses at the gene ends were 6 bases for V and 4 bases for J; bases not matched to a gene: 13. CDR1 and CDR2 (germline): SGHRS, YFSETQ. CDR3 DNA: TGCGCCAGCACCTTTACGGGACAGGGGGCAATGAGCACTGAAGCTTTCTTT. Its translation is CASTFTGQGAMSTEAFF.

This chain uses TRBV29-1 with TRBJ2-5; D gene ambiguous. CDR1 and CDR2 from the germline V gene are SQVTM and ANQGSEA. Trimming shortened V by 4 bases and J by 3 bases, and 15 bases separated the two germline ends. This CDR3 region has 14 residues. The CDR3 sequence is CSVVGGGLKETQYF. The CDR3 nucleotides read TGCAGCGTTGTAGGCGGTGGGCTCAAAGAGACCCAGTACTTC.

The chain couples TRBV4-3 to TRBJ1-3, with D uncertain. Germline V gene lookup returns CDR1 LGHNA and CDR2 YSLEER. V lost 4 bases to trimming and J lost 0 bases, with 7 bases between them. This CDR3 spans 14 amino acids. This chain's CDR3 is CASSPGNSGNTIYF. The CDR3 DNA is TGCGCCAGCAGCCCCGGGAACTCTGGAAACACCATATATTTT.

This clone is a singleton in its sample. The CDR3 loop is CASSPDRDNEQFF. In nucleotides, the CDR3 is TGTGCCAGCAGTCCCGACAGAGACAATGAGCAGTTCTTC. This chain joins TRBV11-2 and TRBJ2-1; weak D call: TRBD1 (5 bases). This CDR3 comprises 13 residues. V lost 6 bases to trimming and J lost 5 bases, with 11 bases between them. From germline, CDR1 is SGHAT and CDR2 FQNNGV.

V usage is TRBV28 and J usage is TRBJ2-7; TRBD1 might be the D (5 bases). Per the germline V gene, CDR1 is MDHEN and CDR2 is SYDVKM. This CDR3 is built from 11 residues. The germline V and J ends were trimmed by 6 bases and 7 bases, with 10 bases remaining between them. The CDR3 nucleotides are TGTGCCAGCAGCTATACAGGAGAGCAGTACTTC. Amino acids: CASSYTGEQYF.

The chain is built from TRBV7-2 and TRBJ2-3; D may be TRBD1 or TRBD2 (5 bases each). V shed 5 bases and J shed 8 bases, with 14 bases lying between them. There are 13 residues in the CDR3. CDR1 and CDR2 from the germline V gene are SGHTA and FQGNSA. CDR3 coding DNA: TGTGCCAGCAGCCTGGGACCCCCGGGTACGCAGTATTTT. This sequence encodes CASSLGPPGTQYF.

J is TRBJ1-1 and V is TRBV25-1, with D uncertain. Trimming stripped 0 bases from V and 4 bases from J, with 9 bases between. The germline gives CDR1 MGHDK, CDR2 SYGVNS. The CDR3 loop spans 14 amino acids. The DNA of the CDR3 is TGTGCCAGCAGTGAATATTTAGGGCCCACTGAAGCTTTCTTT. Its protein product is CASSEYLGPTEAFF.

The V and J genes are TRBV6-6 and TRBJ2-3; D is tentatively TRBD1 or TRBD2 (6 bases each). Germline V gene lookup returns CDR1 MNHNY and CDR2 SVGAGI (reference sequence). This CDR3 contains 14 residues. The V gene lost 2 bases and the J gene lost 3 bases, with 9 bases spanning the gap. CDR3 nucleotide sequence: TGTGCCAGCAGTTACAGGGGGGAGACAGATACGCAGTATTTT. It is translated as CASSYRGETDTQYF.

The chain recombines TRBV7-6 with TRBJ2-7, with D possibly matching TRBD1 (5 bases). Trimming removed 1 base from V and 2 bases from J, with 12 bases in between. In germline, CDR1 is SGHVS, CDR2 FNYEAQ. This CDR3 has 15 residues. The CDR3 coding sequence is TGTGCCAGCAGCTTAGAGGCAGGGTTAGCCTACGAGCAGTACTTC. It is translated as CASSLEAGLAYEQYF. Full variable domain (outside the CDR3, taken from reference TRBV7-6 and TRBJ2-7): GAGVSQSPRYKVTKRGQDVALRCDPISGHVSLYWYRQALGQGPEFLTYFNYEAQQDKSGLPNDRFSAERPEGSISTLTIQRTEQRDSAMYRCASSLEAGLAYEQYFGPGTRLTVT.

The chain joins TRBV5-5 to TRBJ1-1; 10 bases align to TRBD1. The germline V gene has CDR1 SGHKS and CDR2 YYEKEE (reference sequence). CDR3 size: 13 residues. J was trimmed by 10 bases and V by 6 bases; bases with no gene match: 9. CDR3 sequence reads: CASTSERTGGAFF. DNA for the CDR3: TGTGCCAGCACCTCGGAGAGGACAGGGGGAGCTTTCTTT.

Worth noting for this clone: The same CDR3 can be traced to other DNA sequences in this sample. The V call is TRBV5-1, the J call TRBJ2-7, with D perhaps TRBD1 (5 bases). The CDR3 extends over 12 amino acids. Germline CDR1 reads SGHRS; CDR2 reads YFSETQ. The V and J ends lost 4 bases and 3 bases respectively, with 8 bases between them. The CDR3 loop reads CASSPDSYEQYF. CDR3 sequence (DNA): TGCGCCAGCAGCCCAGACAGCTACGAGCAGTACTTC.

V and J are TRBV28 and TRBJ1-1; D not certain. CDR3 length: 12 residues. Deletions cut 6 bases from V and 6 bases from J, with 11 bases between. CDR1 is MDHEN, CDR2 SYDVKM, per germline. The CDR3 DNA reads TGTGCCAGCAGCTTGCGGGTTGCTGAAGCTTTCTTT. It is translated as CASSLRVAEAFF.

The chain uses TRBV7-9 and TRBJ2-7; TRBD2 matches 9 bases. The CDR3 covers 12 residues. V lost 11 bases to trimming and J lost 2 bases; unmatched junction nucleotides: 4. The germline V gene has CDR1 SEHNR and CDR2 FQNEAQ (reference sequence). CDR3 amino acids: CALGGGAYEQYF. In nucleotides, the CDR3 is TGTGCCCTTGGCGGGGGGGCCTACGAGCAGTACTTC. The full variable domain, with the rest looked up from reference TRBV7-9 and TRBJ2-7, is DTGVSQNPRHKITKRGQNVTFRCDPISEHNRLYWYRQTLGQGPEFLTYFQNEAQLEKSRLLSDRFSAERPKGSFSTLEIQRTEQGDSAMYLCALGGGAYEQYFGPGTRLTVT.

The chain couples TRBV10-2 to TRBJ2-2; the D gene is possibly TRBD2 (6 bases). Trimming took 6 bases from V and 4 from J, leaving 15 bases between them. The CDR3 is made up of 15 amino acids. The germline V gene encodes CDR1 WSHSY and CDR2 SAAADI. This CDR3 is CASSLSGLSTGELFF. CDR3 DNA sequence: TGCGCCAGCAGCCTTTCGGGACTCTCCACCGGGGAGCTGTTTTTT.

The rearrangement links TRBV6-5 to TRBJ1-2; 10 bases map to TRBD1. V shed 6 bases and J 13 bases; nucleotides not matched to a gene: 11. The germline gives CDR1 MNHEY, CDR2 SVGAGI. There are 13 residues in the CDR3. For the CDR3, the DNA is TGTGCCAGCAGGACGCGACAGGGGGCGGGTAGCACCTTC. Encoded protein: CASRTRQGAGSTF.

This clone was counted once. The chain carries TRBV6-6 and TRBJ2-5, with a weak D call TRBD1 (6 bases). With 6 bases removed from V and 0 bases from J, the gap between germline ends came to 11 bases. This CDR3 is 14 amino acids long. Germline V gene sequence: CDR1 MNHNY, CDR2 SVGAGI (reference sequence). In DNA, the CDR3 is TGTGCCAGCAGAAAAACAGGGAACCAAGAGACCCAGTACTTC. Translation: CASRKTGNQETQYF.